What follows are 27 T cell receptor beta chains derived from one specimen sequenced in a study of breast tumors, draining lymph nodes, adjacent tissues. A single record per CDR3 protein comes from TCRdb applying MiXCR to the multiplex PCR reads. Of fewer than 15,000 distinct CDR3 sequences in the sample, 62% are singletons; the top ten hold approximately 49%. Specimen: tumor-adjacent breast tissue. The receptors come from a female donor with breast cancer. Some clones in this sample may be carry-over from other donors' samples.

The CDR3 bases are TGTGCCAGCAGCCCCACCTTCAATTCACCCCTCCACTTT. Encoded protein: CASSPTFNSPLHF. The genes are TRBV11-1 and TRBJ1-6, with D hard to call. Trimming cost V 5 bases and J 7 bases, with 9 bases left between them. Looked up from germline, CDR1 is SGHAT and CDR2 is FQDESV (reference sequence). The CDR3 spans 13 residues.

This clonotype is labeled as medium-sized. The chain employs TRBV2 and TRBJ2-7; D is perhaps TRBD1 (5 bases). The CDR3 runs to 13 residues. Trimming left V 4 bases short and J 5 bases short, with 12 bases between. Germline CDR1 is SNHLY and CDR2 is FYNNEI. The CDR3: CASSVQGGNEQYF. In nucleotides, the CDR3 is TGTGCCAGCAGTGTGCAGGGTGGGAACGAGCAGTACTTC.

This clonotype was counted a single time. The chain uses TRBV2 and TRBJ1-2; TRBD1 is a possible D gene (5 bases). Trimming shortened V by 6 bases and J by 8 bases, and 19 bases separated the two germline ends. The CDR3 totals 14 residues. Germline V gene sequence: CDR1 SNHLY, CDR2 FYNNEI. The CDR3 coding sequence is TGTGCCAGCAGCGACAGAATGGATGGCAAGGGCTACACCTTC. Its translation is CASSDRMDGKGYTF. Together with reference TRBV2 and TRBJ1-2, the CDR3 gives the full variable domain: EPEVTQTPSHQVTQMGQEVILRCVPISNHLYFYWYRQILGQKVEFLVSFYNNEISEKSEIFDDQFSVERPDGSNFTLKIRSTKLEDSAMYFCASSDRMDGKGYTFGSGTRLTVV.

The chain employs TRBV7-2 and TRBJ1-5; 9 bases align to TRBD1. This CDR3 is built from 15 residues. Germline V lookup: CDR1 SGHTA, CDR2 FQGNSA. V was pared by 1 base and J by 8 bases, with 6 bases of the junction left unmatched. CDR3 amino acids: CASSLVGQGSEPQHF. In DNA, the CDR3 is TGTGCCAGCAGCTTAGTCGGACAGGGGAGTGAGCCCCAGCATTTT.

This clonotype was recorded many times. The V call is TRBV11-2, the J call TRBJ2-1; unclear D gene. Germline CDR1 reads SGHAT; CDR2 reads FQNNGV. The ends were cut back, 6 bases at V and 4 bases at J, with 7 bases in the middle. CDR3 length equals 12 residues. The CDR3 protein is CASSRAYNEQFF. The DNA of the CDR3 is TGTGCCAGCAGTCGAGCGTACAATGAGCAGTTCTTC.

This clonotype was seen many times. The junction and the germline gene differ at one end; a read error may be behind it. The chain uses TRBV20-1 and TRBJ2-5, with TRBD2 as a possible D gene (7 bases). This CDR3 spans 13 amino acids. Germline V gene lookup returns CDR1 DFQATT and CDR2 SNEGSKA (reference sequence). CDR3 DNA sequence: TGCAGTGCAAGAGGCGGGGGCGTAGAGACCCAGTACTTC. Its protein product is CSARGGGVETQYF.

This clonotype has ten or more counts. This chain joins TRBV18 and TRBJ2-7; TRBD1 matches at 10 bases. CDR1 is KGHSH and CDR2 is LQKENI in the germline V gene. The CDR3 covers 15 residues. Unmatched junction bases numbered 8, after V lost 3 bases and J lost 6 bases. The CDR3 region has the DNA TGTGCCAGCTCACCGGTGGGACAGGGGCGCGGCGAGCAGTACTTC. It translates to CASSPVGQGRGEQYF.

This chain links TRBV5-5 with TRBJ1-2, with a tentative D call TRBD1 (6 bases). Germline V gives CDR1 SGHKS, CDR2 YYEKEE (reference sequence). V lost 4 bases, J lost 2 bases, and 18 bases lay in between. The CDR3 extends over 16 amino acids. The CDR3 sequence is CASSIAKTGFNYGYTF. CDR3 nucleotide sequence: TGTGCCAGCAGCATAGCGAAGACAGGATTCAACTATGGCTACACCTTC.

Judged by abundance, this clonotype is medium-sized (0.01 to 0.1%). The chain joins TRBV5-1 to TRBJ2-2; a possible D gene is TRBD2 (5 bases). Germline CDR1 reads SGHRS; CDR2 reads YFSETQ. V gave up 7 bases and J gave up 6 bases, with 19 bases separating them. The CDR3 has 15 residues. For the CDR3, the DNA is TGCGCCAGCGCCCGCCGGGGTTTACTGTCCGGGGAGCTGTTTTTT. It yields the protein CASARRGLLSGELFF.

This sequence joins TRBV9 and TRBJ2-7, with D tentatively TRBD1 or TRBD2 (6 bases each). The CDR3 contains 15 residues. Between the trimmed V and J ends, which lost 4 bases and 5 bases, there was a span of 19 bases. Per germline, CDR1 SGDLS and CDR2 YYNGEE. The CDR3 nucleotides are TGTGCCAGCAGCTCAGAGGGGGGCTTGGCCCACGAGCAGTACTTC. Its translation: CASSSEGGLAHEQYF. The full variable domain, in which reference TRBV9 and TRBJ2-7 provide the parts outside the CDR3, is DSGVTQTPKHLITATGQRVTLRCSPRSGDLSVYWYQQSLDQGLQFLIQYYNGEERAKGNILERFSAQQFPDLHSELNLSSLELGDSALYFCASSSEGGLAHEQYFGPGTRLTVT.

A note on this clonotype: No conserved phenylalanine or tryptophan is present at the end of the CDR3, so a read error is the likely explanation. Because the CDR3's place on the DNA is in doubt, the DNA is left out and the CDR3 is given as listed by TCRdb. The chain is built from TRBV10-2 and TRBJ2-7; the table's D call of TRBD1 was not tested on the DNA. CDR1 is WSHSY and CDR2 is SAAADI in the germline V gene. The CDR3 has 14 amino acids, counting both end residues. The chain's CDR3 is CASSEGGGGTGSSS.

There are many counts of this clonotype. This sequence joins TRBV6-1 and TRBJ2-1, with D tentatively TRBD2 (5 bases). Trimming cost V 6 bases and J 0 bases, with 15 bases left between them. Germline V gene data show CDR1 as MNHNS and CDR2 as SASEGT. The CDR3 consists of 16 residues. For the CDR3, the DNA is TGTGCCAGCAGCCCCGGGGTGGGGTACTCCTACAATGAGCAGTTCTTC. This codes for CASSPGVGYSYNEQFF.

The chain joins TRBV20-1 to TRBJ2-7, with TRBD1 as a possible D gene (5 bases). From germline, CDR1 is DFQATT and CDR2 SNEGSKA (reference sequence). V dropped 3 bases and J dropped 6 bases, with 15 bases sitting between them. The CDR3 has 13 residues. The CDR3 reads CSASDGQTSEQYF. In nucleotides, the CDR3 is TGCAGTGCTAGTGACGGACAAACTTCCGAGCAGTACTTC.

The chain combines TRBV7-2 with TRBJ2-3; 10 positions agree with TRBD2. The CDR3 has 13 residues. V shed 5 bases, J shed 12 bases, and the junction held 8 bases outside the gene matches. The germline V gene has CDR1 SGHTA and CDR2 FQGNSA. CDR3 coding DNA: TGTGCCAGCAGCACAAAGACTAGCGGGCTACAGTATTTT. Residues: CASSTKTSGLQYF.

In this sample, this clonotype turned up a few times. Sequence at one end of the junction differs from germline and may be a read error. CDR3 residues: CASSLGITDTQYF. In DNA form, the CDR3 reads TGTGCTAGCAGCTTAGGGATTACAGATACGCAGTATTTT. V is TRBV7-7 and J is TRBJ2-3, with D unclear. The CDR3 is made up of 13 amino acids. CDR1 is SSHAT and CDR2 is FNYEAQ in the germline V gene (reference sequence).

This clonotype was seen a single time. The chain carries TRBV6-6 and TRBJ1-5, with unresolved D. The CDR3 covers 16 residues. With 0 bases removed from V and 1 base from J, the gap between germline ends came to 10 bases. CDR1 is MNHNY, CDR2 SVGAGI, per germline (reference sequence). CDR3 sequence (DNA): TGTGCCAGCAGTTACTCCCTACGGGGAAGCAATCAGCCCCAGCATTTT. This codes for CASSYSLRGSNQPQHF.

In this sample, this clonotype turned up a few times. Given a much more abundant clone one base away, this may be a read error. This chain uses TRBV6-6 with TRBJ2-7; 7 bases fit TRBD1. With 5 bases clipped from V and 3 bases from J, the junction kept 1 base outside the gene matches. Germline V lookup: CDR1 MNHNY, CDR2 SVGAGI (reference sequence). The CDR3 length is 12 residues. For the CDR3, the DNA is TGTGCCAGCAGTCAGGGGGACTACGAGCAGTACTTC. Amino acid sequence: CASSQGDYEQYF.

This clonotype was recorded many times. This chain joins TRBV30 and TRBJ2-2, with 8 bases that match TRBD1. Germline V gene sequence: CDR1 GTSNPN, CDR2 SVGIG (reference sequence). CDR3 size: 14 residues. J gave up 5 bases and V 3 bases, and 5 bases lay outside the gene matches. CDR3 region: CAWRTGVWTGELFF. The CDR3 region has the DNA TGTGCCTGGAGGACAGGGGTTTGGACCGGGGAGCTGTTTTTT. Full variable domain (rest looked up from reference TRBV30 and TRBJ2-2): SQTIHQWPATLVQPVGSPLSLECTVEGTSNPNLYWYRQAAGRGLQLLFYSVGIGQISSEVPQNLSASRPQDRQFILSSKKLLLSDSGFYLCAWRTGVWTGELFFGEGSRLTVL.

This clonotype is medium-sized by share. The J gene is TRBJ2-5, the V gene TRBV5-8, with D unclear. The CDR3 contains 14 residues. Trimming left V 4 bases short and J 1 base short, with 11 bases between. CDR1 and CDR2 from the germline V gene are SGHTS and YDEGEE. The CDR3: CASSLNSAQETQYF. DNA of the CDR3: TGTGCCAGCAGCCTGAACAGCGCCCAAGAGACCCAGTACTTC.

The genes are TRBV7-2 and TRBJ2-7; D is unclear. The CDR3 is 12 amino acids. V dropped 5 bases and J dropped 5 bases, with 10 bases sitting between them. The germline gives CDR1 SGHTA, CDR2 FQGNSA. CDR3 loop: CASSPQTDEQYF. The CDR3 DNA is TGTGCCAGCAGCCCACAGACCGACGAGCAGTACTTC.

This clonotype is judged medium-sized. V and J are TRBV2 and TRBJ2-5, with 10 bases lining up with TRBD2. V was pared by 7 bases and J by 1 base, with 3 bases of the junction left unmatched. The length of the CDR3 is 14 residues. Germline CDR1 reads SNHLY; CDR2 reads FYNNEI. The CDR3 protein is CASIPSGSQETQYF. For the CDR3, the DNA is TGTGCCAGCATCCCTAGCGGGAGCCAAGAGACCCAGTACTTC.

The V gene is TRBV12-3 or TRBV12-4, the J gene TRBJ1-1; D uncertain. The V gene lost 4 bases and the J gene lost 6 bases, with 6 bases spanning the gap. The CDR3 totals 11 residues. This CDR3 is CASSSLAEAFF. The CDR3 DNA reads as TGTGCCAGCAGTTCGCTCGCTGAAGCTTTCTTT.

CDR3 coding DNA: TGTGCCAGCAGCATCCGGGGGACAGGGGGCCTCTACGAGCAGTACTTC. This translates into CASSIRGTGGLYEQYF. This chain uses TRBV7-2 with TRBJ2-7, with 12 bases identical to TRBD1. The trim removed 5 bases at V and 3 bases at J, leaving 8 bases unmatched. From germline, CDR1 is SGHTA and CDR2 FQGNSA. The CDR3 loop spans 16 amino acids.

The genes are TRBV9 and TRBJ2-2, with 10 nucleotides matching TRBD2. V lost 0 bases, J lost 4 bases, and 9 bases stayed unmatched. The CDR3 is 18 amino acids. The germline V gene encodes CDR1 SGDLS and CDR2 YYNGEE. DNA of the CDR3: TGTGCCAGCAGCGTAGGTGGTAGCGGGGGGTTTGCCACCGGGGAGCTGTTTTTT. It encodes CASSVGGSGGFATGELFF.

This clonotype was detected only a few times. Here the CDR3 reads CASSVEDGLSGYTF. The CDR3 DNA sequence: TGTGCCAGCAGCGTAGAGGACGGACTATCTGGCTACACCTTC. J is TRBJ1-2 and V is TRBV9; D is unclear. V lost 0 bases to trimming and J lost 7 bases, with 13 bases between them. This CDR3 contains 14 residues. Germline lookup yields CDR1 SGDLS and CDR2 YYNGEE. Supplemented by reference TRBV9 and TRBJ1-2, the full variable domain reads DSGVTQTPKHLITATGQRVTLRCSPRSGDLSVYWYQQSLDQGLQFLIQYYNGEERAKGNILERFSAQQFPDLHSELNLSSLELGDSALYFCASSVEDGLSGYTFGSGTRLTVV.

This chain uses TRBV29-1 with TRBJ2-5; weak D call: TRBD1 (6 bases). Germline CDR1 SQVTM, CDR2 ANQGSEA. The CDR3 spans 13 residues. V lost 5 bases, J lost 3 bases, and 13 bases lay in between. The CDR3 loop reads CSVKPQGKETQYF. DNA of the CDR3: TGCAGCGTTAAACCCCAGGGGAAAGAGACCCAGTACTTC.

The chain couples TRBV5-6 to TRBJ2-1, with no clear D. The V and J ends lost 4 bases and 5 bases respectively, with 4 bases between them. The CDR3 has 11 amino acids. The germline V gene has CDR1 SGHDT and CDR2 YYEEEE. The CDR3 region has the DNA TGTGCCAGCAGCGGCAACAATGAGCAGTTCTTC. This encodes CASSGNNEQFF.